Below are 8 T cell receptor beta chains sequenced from a single sample in a study of shared clonotypes between healthy human individuals (TCRdb year 2020). Library preparation used the immunoSEQ multiplex PCR assay. The clones in this table, taken by TCRdb from immuneACCESS, are in-frame only. Not every clone is retained; where verified, under half of the shortfall comes from an unresolved V gene, and the cause of the rest is unknown. The sample table records more than 550,000 clones; approximately 90% of these occur just once. 20% to 25% of the sample comes from the top ten. For the CD8 naive samples, CD45RO-negative cells were positively selected for CCR7, yielding a CD45RA+CCR7+ population from which TemRA cells were excluded. The material sequenced was naive CD8+ T cells sorted from blood. Taken with the paper, the label for cell subset or site translates to: CD45RA+CCR7+. These receptors were collected from a man aged 25 to 45 in good health.

This clone occurred a few times. The rearrangement links TRBV7-9 to TRBJ2-4; TRBD1 matches at 7 bases. V was clipped by 7 bases and J by 13 bases; unmatched bases: 13. The length of the CDR3 is 13 residues. The germline V gene encodes CDR1 SEHNR and CDR2 FQNEAQ (reference sequence). CDR3 nucleotide sequence: TGTGCCAGCACCCCCGCCGGACAGGCTTCCCAGTACTTC. It translates to CASTPAGQASQYF.

The DNA for the CDR3 is TGTGCCAGCACCCAGCGGGAGTTGGAGCAGTACTTC. Protein sequence: CASTQRELEQYF. The rearrangement links TRBV7-9 to TRBJ2-7; 8 nucleotides match TRBD2. Germline CDR1 and CDR2: SEHNR and FQNEAQ (reference sequence). The CDR3 totals 12 residues. Trimming cost V 7 bases and J 7 bases; bases outside gene matches: 6. The whole variable domain, remainder taken from reference TRBV7-9 and TRBJ2-7, is DTGVSQNPRHKITKRGQNVTFRCDPISEHNRLYWYRQTLGQGPEFLTYFQNEAQLEKSRLLSDRFSAERPKGSFSTLEIQRTEQGDSAMYLCASTQRELEQYFGPGTRLTVT.

The chain uses TRBV7-2 and TRBJ2-1; 11 nucleotides match TRBD2. This CDR3 has 16 residues. J was trimmed by 4 bases and V by 4 bases; bases with no gene match: 6. Germline V gene lookup returns CDR1 SGHTA and CDR2 FQGNSA. In DNA, the CDR3 is TGTGCCAGCAGCTCCACTAGCGGGAGTTGGTACAATGAGCAGTTCTTC. Its translation is CASSSTSGSWYNEQFF.

V gene TRBV30 combines with J gene TRBJ2-6; D possibly corresponds to TRBD1 (5 bases). The length of the CDR3 is 13 residues. In germline, CDR1 is GTSNPN, CDR2 SVGIG (reference sequence). V lost 8 bases and J 0 bases, leaving 8 bases between the germline ends. CDR3 bases: TGTGCCGCCGACAGCTCTGGGGCCAACGTCCTGACTTTC. As protein: CAADSSGANVLTF.

The gene calls are TRBV7-2 and TRBJ1-1, with D perhaps TRBD1 (6 bases). Germline V gene lookup returns CDR1 SGHTA and CDR2 FQGNSA. The germline V and J ends were trimmed by 5 bases and 0 bases, with 10 bases remaining between them. CDR3 length equals 14 residues. CDR3 protein: CASSTGLLNTEAFF. CDR3 DNA sequence: TGTGCCAGCAGCACAGGGCTGTTGAACACTGAAGCTTTCTTT. The whole variable domain, remainder taken from reference TRBV7-2 and TRBJ1-1, is GAGVSQSPSNKVTEKGKDVELRCDPISGHTALYWYRQSLGQGLEFLIYFQGNSAPDKSGLPSDRFSAERTGGSVSTLTIQRTQQEDSAVYLCASSTGLLNTEAFFGQGTRLTVV.

The CDR3 DNA reads as TGTGCCAGCAGTGCCCCGGAAGTTACCGGGGAGCTGTTTTTT. This encodes CASSAPEVTGELFF. The chain employs TRBV2 and TRBJ2-2, with D unclear. Germline-derived CDR1 and CDR2 are SNHLY and FYNNEI. The CDR3 length is 14 residues. The V end was cut by 4 bases, the J end by 5 bases, with 11 bases between.

The rearrangement uses TRBV28 and TRBJ1-4; 8 bases are a match to TRBD1. V trimming: 5 bases; J trimming: 7 bases; junction bases outside the gene matches: 9. CDR1 is MDHEN and CDR2 is SYDVKM in the germline V gene. This CDR3 comprises 15 residues. The CDR3 sequence is CASSEYRGGSEKLFF. CDR3 DNA sequence: TGTGCCAGCAGTGAATACAGGGGGGGTAGTGAAAAACTGTTTTTT.

The J gene is TRBJ2-5, the V gene TRBV28; D unclear. The germline V and J ends were trimmed by 6 bases and 5 bases, with 16 bases remaining between them. The germline V gene has CDR1 MDHEN and CDR2 SYDVKM. This CDR3 region has 14 residues. CDR3 nucleotides: TGTGCCAGCAGCCCAACCCTTGGTGGTGAGACCCAGTACTTC. Its protein is CASSPTLGGETQYF. Using reference TRBV28 and TRBJ2-5 for the parts outside the CDR3, the full variable domain is DVKVTQSSRYLVKRTGEKVFLECVQDMDHENMFWYRQDPGLGLRLIYFSYDVKMKEKGDIPEGYSVSREKKERFSLILESASTNQTSMYLCASSPTLGGETQYFGPGTRLLVL.